The present T cell receptor beta chain was sequenced within a study of cytomegalovirus exposure and HLA in healthy donors. Regarding the study as a whole: Common viral pathogens seemed to be connected with several of the most significant clusters, according to a later analysis.

PCR used 60 Vbeta primers and 13 Jbeta primers. TCRdb's table, derived via immunoSEQ multiplex PCR, lists solely in-frame clones and lacks some. This sample yields around 90,000 clones, of which around 80% are seen a single time; about 7.3% belongs to the top ten. Germline CDR1 MNHEY, CDR2 SMNVEV (reference sequence). This CDR3 comprises 15 residues. With V trimmed by 3 bases and J by 7 bases, 6 bases remained unmatched. Of note for this clone: Its antigen is as yet unknown.

Input material: PBMCs. The chain couples TRBV27 to TRBJ1-4, with 9 positions matching TRBD1. This sequence was found in a man aged 25-45 years in good health and CMV-seronegative. The CDR3 spells CASSFLGQGSEKLFF. CDR3 nucleotides: TGTGCCAGCAGTTTTCTGGGACAGGGTTCTGAAAAACTGTTTTTT.